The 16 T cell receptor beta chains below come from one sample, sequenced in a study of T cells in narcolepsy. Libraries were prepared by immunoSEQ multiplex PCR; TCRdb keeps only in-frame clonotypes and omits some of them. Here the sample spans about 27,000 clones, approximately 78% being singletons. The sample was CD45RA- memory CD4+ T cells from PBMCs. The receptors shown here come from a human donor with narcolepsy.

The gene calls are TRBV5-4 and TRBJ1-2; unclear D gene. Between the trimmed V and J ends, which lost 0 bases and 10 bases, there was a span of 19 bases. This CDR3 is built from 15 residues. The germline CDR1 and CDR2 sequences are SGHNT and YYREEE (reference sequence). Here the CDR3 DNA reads TGTGCCAGCAGCTTGGTTCGACCGACCGGCATCTCCTACACCTTC. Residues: CASSLVRPTGISYTF.

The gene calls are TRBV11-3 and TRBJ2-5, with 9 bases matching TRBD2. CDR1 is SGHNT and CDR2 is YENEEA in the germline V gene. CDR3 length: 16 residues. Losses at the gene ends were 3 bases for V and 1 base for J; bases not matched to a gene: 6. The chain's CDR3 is CASSLDLAGSQETQYF. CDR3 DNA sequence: TGTGCCAGCAGCTTGGATCTAGCGGGATCCCAAGAGACCCAGTACTTC.

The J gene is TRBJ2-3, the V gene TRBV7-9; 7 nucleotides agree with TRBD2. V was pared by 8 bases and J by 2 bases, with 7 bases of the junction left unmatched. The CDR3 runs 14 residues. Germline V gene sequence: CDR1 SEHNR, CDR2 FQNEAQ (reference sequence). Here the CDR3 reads CASGASGNTDTQYF. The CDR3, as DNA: TGTGCCAGCGGGGCTAGCGGAAACACAGATACGCAGTATTTT.

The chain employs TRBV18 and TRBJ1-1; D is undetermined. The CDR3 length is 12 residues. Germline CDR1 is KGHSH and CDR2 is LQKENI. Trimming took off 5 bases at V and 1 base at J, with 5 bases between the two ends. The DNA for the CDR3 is TGTGCCAGCTCAAAAAGGAACACTGAAGCTTTCTTT. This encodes CASSKRNTEAFF.

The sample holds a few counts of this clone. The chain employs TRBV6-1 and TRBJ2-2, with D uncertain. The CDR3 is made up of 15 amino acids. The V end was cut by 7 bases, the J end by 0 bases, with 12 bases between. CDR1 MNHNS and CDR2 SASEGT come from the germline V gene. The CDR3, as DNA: TGTGCCAGCAAAAGAACCGCCACGAACACCGGGGAGCTGTTTTTT. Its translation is CASKRTATNTGELFF.

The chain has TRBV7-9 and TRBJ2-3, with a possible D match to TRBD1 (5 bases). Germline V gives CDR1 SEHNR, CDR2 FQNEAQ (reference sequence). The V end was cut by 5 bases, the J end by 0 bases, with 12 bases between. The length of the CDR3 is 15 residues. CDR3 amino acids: CASSLDSPSTDTQYF. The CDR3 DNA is TGTGCCAGCAGCCTTGACAGCCCTAGCACAGATACGCAGTATTTT.

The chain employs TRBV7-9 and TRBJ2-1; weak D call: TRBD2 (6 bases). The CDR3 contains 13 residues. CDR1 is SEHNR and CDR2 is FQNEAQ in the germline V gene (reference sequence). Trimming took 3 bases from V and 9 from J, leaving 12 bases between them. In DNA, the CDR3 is TGTGCCAGCAGCTTGACTAGTGGGGCTGAGCAGTTCTTC. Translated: CASSLTSGAEQFF.

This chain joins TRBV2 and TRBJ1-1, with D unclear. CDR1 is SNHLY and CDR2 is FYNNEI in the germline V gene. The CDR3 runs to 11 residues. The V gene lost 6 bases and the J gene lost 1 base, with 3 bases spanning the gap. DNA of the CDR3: TGTGCCAGCAGAGGGAACACTGAAGCTTTCTTT. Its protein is CASRGNTEAFF.

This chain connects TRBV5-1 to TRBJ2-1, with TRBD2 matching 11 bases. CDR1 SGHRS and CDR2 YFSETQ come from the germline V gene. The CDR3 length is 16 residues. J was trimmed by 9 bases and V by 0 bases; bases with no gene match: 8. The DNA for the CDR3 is TGCGCCAGCAGCTTGGAATTAGCGGGGGGGCTAGGTGAGCAGTTCTTC. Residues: CASSLELAGGLGEQFF.

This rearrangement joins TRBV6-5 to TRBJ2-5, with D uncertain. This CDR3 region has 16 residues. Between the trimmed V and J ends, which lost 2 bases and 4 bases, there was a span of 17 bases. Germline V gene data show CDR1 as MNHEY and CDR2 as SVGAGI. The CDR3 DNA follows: TGTGCCAGCAGTTACCGGATGAGTAGCCTGGCAGAGACCCAGTACTTC. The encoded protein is CASSYRMSSLAETQYF.

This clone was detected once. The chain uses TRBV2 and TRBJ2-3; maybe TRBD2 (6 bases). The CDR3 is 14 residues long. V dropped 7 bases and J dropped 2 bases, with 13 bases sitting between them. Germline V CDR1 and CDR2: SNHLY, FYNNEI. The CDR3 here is CASNGRGFTDTQYF. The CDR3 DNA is TGTGCCAGCAATGGGCGGGGCTTCACAGATACGCAGTATTTT.

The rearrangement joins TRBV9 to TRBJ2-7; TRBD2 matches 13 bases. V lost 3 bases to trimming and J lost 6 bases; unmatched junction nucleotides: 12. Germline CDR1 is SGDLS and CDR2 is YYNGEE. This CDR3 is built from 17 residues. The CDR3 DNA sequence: TGTGCCAGCAGCGCCCGTTTAACTAGCGGGGGGGCCGGCGAGCAGTACTTC. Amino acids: CASSARLTSGGAGEQYF.

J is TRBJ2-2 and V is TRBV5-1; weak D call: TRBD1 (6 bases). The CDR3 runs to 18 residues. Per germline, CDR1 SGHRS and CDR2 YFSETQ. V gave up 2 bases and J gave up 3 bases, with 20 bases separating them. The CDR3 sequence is CASSFPSFRYRDTGELFF. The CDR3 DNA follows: TGCGCCAGCAGCTTCCCCTCCTTCCGATACAGGGACACCGGGGAGCTGTTTTTT.

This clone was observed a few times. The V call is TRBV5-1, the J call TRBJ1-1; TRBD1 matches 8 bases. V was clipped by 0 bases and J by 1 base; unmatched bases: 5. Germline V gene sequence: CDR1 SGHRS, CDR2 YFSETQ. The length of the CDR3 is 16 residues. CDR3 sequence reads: CASSLDPTGANTEAFF. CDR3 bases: TGCGCCAGCAGCTTGGACCCGACAGGGGCGAACACTGAAGCTTTCTTT.

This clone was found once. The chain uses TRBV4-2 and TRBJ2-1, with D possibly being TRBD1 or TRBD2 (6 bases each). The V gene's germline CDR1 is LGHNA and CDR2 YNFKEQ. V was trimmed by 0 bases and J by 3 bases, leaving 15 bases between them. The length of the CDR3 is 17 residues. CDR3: CASSQDPRGAVYNEQFF. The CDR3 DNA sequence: TGTGCCAGCAGCCAAGATCCTAGGGGGGCGGTCTACAATGAGCAGTTCTTC.

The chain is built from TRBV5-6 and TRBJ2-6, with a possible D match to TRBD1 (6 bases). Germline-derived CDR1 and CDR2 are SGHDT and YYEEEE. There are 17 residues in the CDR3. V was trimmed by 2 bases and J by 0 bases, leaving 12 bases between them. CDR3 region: CASSFTGRSSGANVLTF. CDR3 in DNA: TGTGCCAGCAGCTTTACAGGGAGATCCTCTGGGGCCAACGTCCTGACTTTC.